This passage covers 16 T cell receptor beta chains from one sample sequenced in a study of CD4 T cells in relation to SARS-CoV-2 and coronaviruses. Assay used: immunoSEQ multiplex PCR; TCRdb lists only in-frame clones, some missing. The sample has 30,000 to 45,000 clones, 77% seen once. The antigens of these receptors remain unknown. Sequencing was done on a sample of memory CD4+ T cells from PBMCs, cultured in vitro. The receptors shown here come from an adult with COVID-19.

The DNA for the CDR3 is TGCAGTGCTAGTCCGCGGGAGGGGCACAATGAGCAGTTCTTC. This encodes CSASPREGHNEQFF. The chain carries TRBV20-1 and TRBJ2-1; TRBD2 aligns across 9 bases. With V trimmed by 3 bases and J by 5 bases, 5 bases remained unmatched. The CDR3 is 14 amino acids. CDR1 is DFQATT, CDR2 SNEGSKA, per germline (reference sequence).

The CDR3 loop reads CASSLAGTSYEQYF. The CDR3 DNA follows: TGTGCCAGCAGTCTGGCCGGGACCTCCTACGAGCAGTACTTC. The V gene is TRBV28, the J gene TRBJ2-7, with D perhaps TRBD1 or TRBD2 (5 bases each). The CDR3 covers 14 residues. V lost 5 bases and J 0 bases, leaving 11 bases between the germline ends. Germline V CDR1 and CDR2: MDHEN, SYDVKM.

The CDR3 reads CASSLVGSGNTIYF. Written as DNA, the CDR3 is TGCGCCAGCAGCTTGGTAGGCTCTGGAAACACCATATATTTT. This rearrangement joins TRBV5-1 to TRBJ1-3; D unresolved. Germline V CDR1 and CDR2: SGHRS, YFSETQ. V was clipped by 0 bases and J by 0 bases, with 4 bases between them. This CDR3 has 14 amino acids. Combining the CDR3 with reference TRBV5-1 and TRBJ1-3 gives the whole variable domain KAGVTQTPRYLIKTRGQQVTLSCSPISGHRSVSWYQQTPGQGLQFLFEYFSETQRNKGNFPGRFSGRQFSNSRSEMNVSTLELGDSALYLCASSLVGSGNTIYFGEGSWLTVV.

This clone has more than one count but fewer than ten. This chain connects TRBV7-9 to TRBJ2-1; TRBD2 matches at 8 bases. Trimming removed 5 bases from V and 4 bases from J; junction bases left unmatched: 7. This CDR3 has 15 residues. CDR1 and CDR2 (germline): SEHNR, FQNEAQ (reference sequence). Here the CDR3 reads CASSPGRAKYNEQFF. The CDR3 bases are TGTGCCAGCAGCCCCGGGAGGGCGAAGTACAATGAGCAGTTCTTC.

This clone was observed a single time. The V call is TRBV19, the J call TRBJ1-5; D remains unclear. Germline V gene sequence: CDR1 LNHDA, CDR2 SQIVND (reference sequence). The CDR3 totals 16 residues. V was pared by 0 bases and J by 5 bases, with 14 bases between. CDR3 region: CASSIEKGIGDQPQHF. The CDR3 DNA reads TGTGCCAGTAGTATAGAAAAAGGGATTGGCGATCAGCCCCAGCATTTT.

This sequence joins TRBV7-2 and TRBJ2-5, with a weak D call TRBD2 (7 bases). V was clipped by 5 bases and J by 6 bases, with 19 bases between them. The CDR3 covers 15 residues. Germline CDR1 reads SGHTA; CDR2 reads FQGNSA. The CDR3 coding sequence is TGTGCCAGCAGCAGTTCTAGCGGAGGGGGTAAGACCCAGTACTTC. Translation gives CASSSSSGGGKTQYF. Full variable domain (remainder filled in from reference TRBV7-2 and TRBJ2-5): GAGVSQSPSNKVTEKGKDVELRCDPISGHTALYWYRQSLGQGLEFLIYFQGNSAPDKSGLPSDRFSAERTGGSVSTLTIQRTQQEDSAVYLCASSSSSGGGKTQYFGPGTRLLVL.

The chain recombines TRBV5-4 with TRBJ2-1; TRBD2 matches 13 bases. This CDR3 spans 16 amino acids. After removal of 4 bases from V and 6 bases from J, the junction contained 7 bases not matched to a gene. Germline V gene sequence: CDR1 SGHNT, CDR2 YYREEE (reference sequence). For the CDR3, the DNA is TGTGCCAGCAGCGACCAGACTAGCGGGAGGATCAATGAGCAGTTCTTC. Translation: CASSDQTSGRINEQFF.

V usage is TRBV5-4 and J usage is TRBJ2-7; the D gene is possibly TRBD2 (6 bases). V was trimmed by 3 bases and J by 7 bases, leaving 20 bases between them. Germline-derived CDR1 and CDR2 are SGHNT and YYREEE (reference sequence). There are 15 residues in the CDR3. The CDR3 is CASSSRLGVSLEQYF. For the CDR3, the DNA is TGTGCCAGCAGCTCGAGACTAGGGGTCTCCCTAGAGCAGTACTTC.

This chain joins TRBV3-1 (or the pseudogene TRBV3-2) and TRBJ1-4; the D is unclear. Germline CDR1 reads LGHDT; CDR2 reads YNNKEL (reference sequence). CDR3 size: 12 residues. Trimming left V 8 bases short and J 9 bases short, with 13 bases between. Written as DNA, the CDR3 is TGTGCCAGCCACCAAACGGAGAAAAAACTGTTTTTT. Amino acid sequence: CASHQTEKKLFF.

This chain uses TRBV6-6 with TRBJ2-7; 11 bases map to TRBD2. Trimming removed 3 bases from V and 6 bases from J; junction bases left unmatched: 7. This CDR3 is 15 amino acids long. Germline CDR1 MNHNY, CDR2 SVGAGI (reference sequence). CDR3: CASSYLATSGGEQYF. The CDR3 nucleotides are TGTGCCAGCAGTTATCTTGCCACTAGCGGGGGCGAGCAGTACTTC.

The rearrangement uses TRBV11-2 and TRBJ2-7, with D perhaps matching TRBD2 (5 bases). Trimming stripped 1 base from V and 7 bases from J, with 20 bases between. The length of the CDR3 is 16 residues. The germline V gene has CDR1 SGHAT and CDR2 FQNNGV. The CDR3 coding sequence is TGTGCCAGCAGCTTAGTTCCACGATTCCCCCCGGGGGAGCAGTACTTC. As protein: CASSLVPRFPPGEQYF.

The chain couples TRBV7-3 to TRBJ2-7; 11 bases fit TRBD1. In germline, CDR1 is SGHTA, CDR2 FQGTGA. J was trimmed by 2 bases and V by 4 bases; bases with no gene match: 4. This CDR3 contains 15 residues. This CDR3 reads CASSSGQGAAYEQYF. As DNA, the CDR3 is TGTGCCAGCAGCTCCGGACAGGGGGCCGCCTACGAGCAGTACTTC.

In DNA form, the CDR3 reads TGTGCCAGCAGCGTAGTTGGAATGAACACCGGGGAGCTGTTTTTT. Protein: CASSVVGMNTGELFF. The J gene is TRBJ2-2, the V gene TRBV9; no firm D call. V lost 0 bases and J 1 base, leaving 7 bases between the germline ends. CDR1 is SGDLS, CDR2 YYNGEE, per germline. The CDR3 extends over 15 amino acids.

In its sample, this clone was seen a few times. The rearrangement uses TRBV9 and TRBJ2-1; D unclear. V was pared by 2 bases and J by 4 bases, with 16 bases between. Germline V CDR1 and CDR2: SGDLS, YYNGEE. The CDR3 contains 16 residues. The CDR3 spells CASSVQEESSYNEQFF. Written as DNA, the CDR3 is TGTGCCAGCAGCGTTCAAGAAGAATCCTCGTACAATGAGCAGTTCTTC.

The V call is TRBV6-1, the J call TRBJ2-7; TRBD2 is a possible D gene (5 bases). Germline lookup yields CDR1 MNHNS and CDR2 SASEGT. The germline V and J ends were trimmed by 0 bases and 3 bases, with 12 bases remaining between them. The CDR3 covers 15 residues. The CDR3 DNA sequence: TGTGCCAGCAGTGAAGCGCTTCGGACTGACTACGAGCAGTACTTC. Its translation is CASSEALRTDYEQYF.

The chain combines TRBV28 with TRBJ2-1; D may be TRBD1 (5 bases). The germline V gene encodes CDR1 MDHEN and CDR2 SYDVKM. Deletions cut 4 bases from V and 5 bases from J, with 9 bases between. There are 13 residues in the CDR3. The CDR3 region has the DNA TGTGCCAGCAGTTCATACAGGAACAATGAGCAGTTCTTC. Encoded protein: CASSSYRNNEQFF.